The present T cell receptor beta chain was sequenced within a study of CD8 T cells in ankylosing spondylitis. TCRdb independently ran MiXCR on the 5' RACE reads; one entry per CDR3 protein. The sample records around 140,000 distinct CDR3 sequences, 9.5% to 12% being singletons. Study results and caveats: Clones linked with disease were CD8+ and fairly uncommon in the peripheral blood.

This CDR3 is 14 amino acids long. J gave up 6 bases and V 1 base, and 1 base lay outside the gene matches. A remark on this clonotype: Its antigen is currently unknown.

The source of this sequence is a female donor with ankylosing spondylitis or in good health (not recorded which). The chain employs TRBV12-3 or TRBV12-4 and TRBJ1-5, with 9 bases that match TRBD1. The specimen was blood, either unsorted or a sorted T cell fraction (not recorded which). The CDR3 spells CASSLGTGAQPQHF. The CDR3, as DNA: TGTGCCAGCAGTTTAGGGACAGGGGCTCAGCCCCAGCATTTT.